The following is a TCR beta chain sequence with its context. The data stem from a study of blood T cell repertoires in COVID-19. Background on the study: Sources were T cells, B-cell-depleted T cells, or PBMCs; the material itself was cDNA or gDNA.

The method was immunoSEQ multiplex PCR; TCRdb's version includes in-frame clones alone and lacks a portion of them. The sample includes 70,000 to 80,000 clones, around 93% seen only once; the top ten take 4.8%. V was pared by 5 bases and J by 4 bases, with 5 bases of the junction left unmatched. The CDR3 length is 14 residues. CDR1 MDHEN and CDR2 SYDVKM come from the germline V gene. The chain has TRBV28 and TRBJ2-7; 10 bases match TRBD2. This receptor was taken from a woman aged 60-70 years with active COVID-19. Sequencing was carried out using peripheral blood. CDR3 DNA: TGTGCCAGCAGTACCACTAGCGGGAAATACGAGCAGTACTTC. Amino acid sequence: CASSTTSGKYEQYF.